Each of the 5 T cell receptor beta chains below was sequenced from the same sample in a study of vaccination effects on CD4 cells after COVID-19. Their antigens are not known. Sequenced by immunoSEQ multiplex PCR; TCRdb stores in-frame clones only, minus some. The sample shows more than 55,000 clones, 78% of them seen only once. When around nine days of culture had elapsed, CD4+ T cells were isolated. Participants received two doses of either the BNT162b2 or mRNA-1273 vaccine. The sample was CD4+ T cells from PBMCs cultured without peptide, taken after COVID-19 vaccination. These receptors came from a human donor who received a COVID-19 vaccine.

The V gene is TRBV19, the J gene TRBJ2-7, with 7 bases matching TRBD1. Trimming at V came to 6 bases and at J to 3 bases, leaving 11 bases not matched to a gene. Germline CDR1 LNHDA, CDR2 SQIVND (reference sequence). The CDR3 contains 15 residues. CDR3 protein: CASSSPRQGRYEQYF. The CDR3 DNA reads as TGTGCCAGTAGCAGCCCGAGACAGGGTCGCTACGAGCAGTACTTC.

This chain uses TRBV6-2 or TRBV6-3 with TRBJ2-1, with 9 bases fitting TRBD1. Germline-derived CDR1 and CDR2 are MNHEY and SVGEGT. This CDR3 comprises 20 residues. V was clipped by 0 bases and J by 0 bases; unmatched bases: 12. The CDR3 DNA reads as TGTGCCAGCAGTTACTCCTGGGACAGGGTTATCCGAAGCTCCTACAATGAGCAGTTCTTC. Its translation: CASSYSWDRVIRSSYNEQFF.

This sequence joins TRBV24-1 and TRBJ2-1, with D perhaps TRBD1 or TRBD2 (6 bases each). The CDR3 spans 14 residues. V gave up 6 bases and J gave up 5 bases, with 13 bases separating them. The germline CDR1 and CDR2 sequences are KGHDR and SFDVKD. The chain's CDR3 is CATSRGSGDNEQFF. In nucleotides, the CDR3 is TGTGCCACCAGTCGGGGGTCAGGGGACAATGAGCAGTTCTTC.

The chain joins TRBV9 to TRBJ2-3, with a tentative D call TRBD2 (6 bases). With 7 bases removed from V and 4 bases from J, the gap between germline ends came to 19 bases. The V gene's germline CDR1 is SGDLS and CDR2 YYNGEE. CDR3 size: 15 residues. CDR3: CASDRGTALADTQYF. The CDR3 region has the DNA TGTGCCAGCGATCGGGGGACCGCCCTCGCAGATACGCAGTATTTT.

This clone was detected a few times. The chain links TRBV27 to TRBJ1-1; D gene unclear. The CDR3 covers 16 residues. Germline lookup yields CDR1 MNHEY and CDR2 SMNVEV (reference sequence). V was pared by 4 bases and J by 0 bases, with 15 bases between. Here the CDR3 DNA reads TGTGCCAGCAGTTCTGGACGGTCTCACATGAACACTGAAGCTTTCTTT. Translating gives CASSSGRSHMNTEAFF.